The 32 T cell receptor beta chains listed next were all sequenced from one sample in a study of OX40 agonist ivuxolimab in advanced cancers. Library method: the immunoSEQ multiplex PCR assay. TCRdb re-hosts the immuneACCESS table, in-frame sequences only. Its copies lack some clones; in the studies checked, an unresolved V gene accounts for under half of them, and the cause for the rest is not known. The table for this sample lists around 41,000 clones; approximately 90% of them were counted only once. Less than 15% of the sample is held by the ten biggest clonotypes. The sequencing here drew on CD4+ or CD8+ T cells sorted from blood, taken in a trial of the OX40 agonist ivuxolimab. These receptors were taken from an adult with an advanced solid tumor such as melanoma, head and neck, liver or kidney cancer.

The CDR3: CASSQYGTRDEQFF. For the CDR3, the DNA is TGTGCCAGCAGCCAATATGGGACTAGGGATGAGCAGTTCTTC. V usage is TRBV14 and J usage is TRBJ2-1, with 8 bases that match TRBD2. The length of the CDR3 is 14 residues. The junction had 5 bases not matched to a gene; V was cut back by 2 bases and J by 8 bases. The germline V gene encodes CDR1 SGHDN and CDR2 FVKESK. The entire variable domain, with the rest obtained from reference TRBV14 and TRBJ2-1, is as follows: EAGVTQFPSHSVIEKGQTVTLRCDPISGHDNLYWYRRVMGKEIKFLLHFVKESKQDESGMPNNRFLAERTGGTYSTLKVQPAELEDSGVYFCASSQYGTRDEQFFGPGTRLTVL.

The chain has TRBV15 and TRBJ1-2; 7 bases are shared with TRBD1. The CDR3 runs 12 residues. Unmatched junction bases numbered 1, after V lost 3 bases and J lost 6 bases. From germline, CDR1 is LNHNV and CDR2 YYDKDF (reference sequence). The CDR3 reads CATSRDRNGYTF. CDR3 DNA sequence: TGTGCCACCAGCAGGGACAGGAATGGCTACACCTTC.

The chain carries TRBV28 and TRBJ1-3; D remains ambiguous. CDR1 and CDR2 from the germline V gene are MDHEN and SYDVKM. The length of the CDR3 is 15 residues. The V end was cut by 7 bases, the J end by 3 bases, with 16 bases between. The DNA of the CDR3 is TGTGCCAGCACCCCGCCAGGACGGATTGGAAACACCATATATTTT. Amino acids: CASTPPGRIGNTIYF.

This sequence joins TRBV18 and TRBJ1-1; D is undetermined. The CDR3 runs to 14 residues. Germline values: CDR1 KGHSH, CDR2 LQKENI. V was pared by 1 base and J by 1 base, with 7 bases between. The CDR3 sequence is CASSPLETNTEAFF. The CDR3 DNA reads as TGTGCCAGCTCACCACTGGAAACGAACACTGAAGCTTTCTTT.

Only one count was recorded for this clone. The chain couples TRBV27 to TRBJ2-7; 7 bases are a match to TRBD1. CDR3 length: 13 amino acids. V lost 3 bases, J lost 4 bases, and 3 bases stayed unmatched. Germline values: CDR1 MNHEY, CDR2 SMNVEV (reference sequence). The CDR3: CASSFGTAYEQYF. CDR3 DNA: TGTGCCAGCAGTTTTGGGACAGCGTACGAGCAGTACTTC.

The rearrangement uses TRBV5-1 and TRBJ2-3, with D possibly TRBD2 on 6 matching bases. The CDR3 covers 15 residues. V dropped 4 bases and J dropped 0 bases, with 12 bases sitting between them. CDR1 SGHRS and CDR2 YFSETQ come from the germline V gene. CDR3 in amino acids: CASSADGGSTDTQYF. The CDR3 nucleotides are TGCGCCAGCAGCGCGGACGGGGGAAGCACAGATACGCAGTATTTT.

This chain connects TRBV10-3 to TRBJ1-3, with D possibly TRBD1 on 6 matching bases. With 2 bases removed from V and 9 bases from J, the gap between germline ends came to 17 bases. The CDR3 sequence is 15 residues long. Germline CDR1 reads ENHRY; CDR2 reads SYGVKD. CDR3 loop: CAISEDGGPRSTIYF. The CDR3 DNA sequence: TGTGCCATCAGTGAGGATGGGGGCCCCAGAAGCACCATATATTTT.

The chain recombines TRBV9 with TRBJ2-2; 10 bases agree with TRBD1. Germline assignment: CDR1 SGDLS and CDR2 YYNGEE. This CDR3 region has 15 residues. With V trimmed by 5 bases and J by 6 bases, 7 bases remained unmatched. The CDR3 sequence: CASRAGTGVAGELFF. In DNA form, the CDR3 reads TGTGCCAGCAGAGCCGGGACAGGGGTTGCCGGGGAGCTGTTTTTT.

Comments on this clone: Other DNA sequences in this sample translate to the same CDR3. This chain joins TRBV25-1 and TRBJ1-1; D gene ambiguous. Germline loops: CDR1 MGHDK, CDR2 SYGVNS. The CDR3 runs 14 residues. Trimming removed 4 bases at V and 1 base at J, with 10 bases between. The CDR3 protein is CASSAARTNTEAFF. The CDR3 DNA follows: TGTGCCAGCAGTGCCGCCAGGACGAACACTGAAGCTTTCTTT.

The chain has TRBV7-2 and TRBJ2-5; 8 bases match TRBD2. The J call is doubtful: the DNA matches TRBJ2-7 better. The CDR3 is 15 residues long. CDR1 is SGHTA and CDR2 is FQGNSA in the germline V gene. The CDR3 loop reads CASSPSGSRSYEQYF. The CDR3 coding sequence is TGTGCCAGCAGCCCGAGCGGGAGTAGGTCCTACGAGCAGTACTTC.

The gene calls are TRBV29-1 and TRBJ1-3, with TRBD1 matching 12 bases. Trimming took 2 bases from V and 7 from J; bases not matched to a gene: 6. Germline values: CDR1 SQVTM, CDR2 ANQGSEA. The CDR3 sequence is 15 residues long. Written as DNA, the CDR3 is TGCAGCGTTGAATCCCTAGGGACAGGGGGCAACACCATATATTTT. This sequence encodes CSVESLGTGGNTIYF.

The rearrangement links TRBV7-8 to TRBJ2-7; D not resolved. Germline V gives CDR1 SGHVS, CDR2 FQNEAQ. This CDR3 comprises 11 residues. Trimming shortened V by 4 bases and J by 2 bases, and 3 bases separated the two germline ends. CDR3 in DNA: TGTGCCAGCAGCTATGCCTACGAGCAGTACTTC. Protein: CASSYAYEQYF. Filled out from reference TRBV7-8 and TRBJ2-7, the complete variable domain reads GAGVSQSPRYKVAKRGQDVALRCDPISGHVSLFWYQQALGQGPEFLTYFQNEAQLDKSGLPSDRFFAERPEGSVSTLKIQRTQQEDSAVYLCASSYAYEQYFGPGTRLTVT.

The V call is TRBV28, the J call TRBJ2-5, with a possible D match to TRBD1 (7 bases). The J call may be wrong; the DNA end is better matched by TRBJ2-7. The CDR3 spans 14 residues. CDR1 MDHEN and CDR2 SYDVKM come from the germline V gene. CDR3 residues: CASTPAGTVYEQYF. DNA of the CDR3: TGTGCCAGCACCCCTGCGGGGACAGTCTACGAGCAGTACTTC.

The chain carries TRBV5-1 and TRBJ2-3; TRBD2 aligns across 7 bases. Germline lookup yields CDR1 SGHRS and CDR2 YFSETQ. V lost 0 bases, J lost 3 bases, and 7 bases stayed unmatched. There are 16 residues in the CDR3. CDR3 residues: CASSLGGAGLTDTQYF. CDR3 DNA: TGCGCCAGCAGCTTGGGGGGAGCGGGATTGACAGATACGCAGTATTTT.

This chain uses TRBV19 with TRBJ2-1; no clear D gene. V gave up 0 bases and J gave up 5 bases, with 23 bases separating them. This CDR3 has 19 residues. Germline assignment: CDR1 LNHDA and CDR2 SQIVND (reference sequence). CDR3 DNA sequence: TGTGCCAGTAGTATAGACAGGATCACCTCGCCGGGCCACAACAATGAGCAGTTCTTC. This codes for CASSIDRITSPGHNNEQFF.

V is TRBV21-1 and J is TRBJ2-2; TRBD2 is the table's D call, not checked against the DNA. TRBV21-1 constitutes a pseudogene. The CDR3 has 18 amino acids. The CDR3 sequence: CASKRAGARRGWTGELFF. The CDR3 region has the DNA TGTGCCAGCAAAAGAGCGGGAGCACGACGGGGGTGGACCGGGGAGCTGTTTTTT.

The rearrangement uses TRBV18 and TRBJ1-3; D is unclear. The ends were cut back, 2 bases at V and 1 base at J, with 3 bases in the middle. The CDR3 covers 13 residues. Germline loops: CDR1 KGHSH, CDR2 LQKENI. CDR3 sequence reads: CASSPGSGNTIYF. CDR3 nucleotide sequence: TGTGCCAGCTCACCAGGGTCTGGAAACACCATATATTTT.

The CDR3 spells CASRKSAGGKSGANVLTF. CDR3 DNA sequence: TGTGCCAGCAGAAAGAGCGCAGGGGGCAAGTCTGGGGCCAACGTCCTGACTTTC. The J gene is TRBJ2-6, the V gene TRBV7-3, with 8 bases matching TRBD1. The CDR3 is made up of 18 amino acids. J was trimmed by 1 base and V by 6 bases; bases with no gene match: 11. Germline-derived CDR1 and CDR2 are SGHTA and FQGTGA.

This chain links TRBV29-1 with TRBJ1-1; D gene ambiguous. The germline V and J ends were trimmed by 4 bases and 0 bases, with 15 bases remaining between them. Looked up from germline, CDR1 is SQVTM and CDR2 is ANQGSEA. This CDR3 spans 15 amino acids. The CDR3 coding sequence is TGCAGCGTTGGAGGACCGAGGGATATGAACACTGAAGCTTTCTTT. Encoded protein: CSVGGPRDMNTEAFF. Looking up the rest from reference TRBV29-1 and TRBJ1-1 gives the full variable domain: SAVISQKPSRDICQRGTSLTIQCQVDSQVTMMFWYRQQPGQSLTLIATANQGSEATYESGFVIDKFPISRPNLTFSTLTVSNMSPEDSSIYLCSVGGPRDMNTEAFFGQGTRLTVV.

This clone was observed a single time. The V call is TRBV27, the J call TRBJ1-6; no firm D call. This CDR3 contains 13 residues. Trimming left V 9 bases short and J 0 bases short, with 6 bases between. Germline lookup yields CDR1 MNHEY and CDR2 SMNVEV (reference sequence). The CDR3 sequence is CASTFSYNSPLHF. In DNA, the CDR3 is TGTGCCAGTACTTTCTCCTATAATTCACCCCTCCACTTT.

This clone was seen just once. The CDR3 reads CASSLTTGPTQYF. CDR3 DNA sequence: TGTGCCAGCAGCTTAACGACAGGACCGACCCAGTACTTC. V and J are TRBV5-8 and TRBJ2-5; possibly TRBD1 for D (6 bases). CDR1 is SGHTS and CDR2 is YDEGEE in the germline V gene. The CDR3 has 13 amino acids. Trimming removed 2 bases from V and 7 bases from J, with 12 bases in between. Based on the CDR3 plus reference TRBV5-8 and TRBJ2-5, the full variable domain is EAGVTQSPTHLIKTRGQQATLRCSPISGHTSVYWYQQALGLGLQFLLWYDEGEERNRGNFPPRFSGRQFPNYSSELNVNALELEDSALYLCASSLTTGPTQYFGPGTRLLVL.

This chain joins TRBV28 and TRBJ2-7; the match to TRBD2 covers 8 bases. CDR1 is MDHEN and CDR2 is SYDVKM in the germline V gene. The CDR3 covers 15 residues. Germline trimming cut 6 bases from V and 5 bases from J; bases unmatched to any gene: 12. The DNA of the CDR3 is TGTGCCAGCAGCCCTTTCGGACTAGCTAGGAACGAGCAGTACTTC. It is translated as CASSPFGLARNEQYF.

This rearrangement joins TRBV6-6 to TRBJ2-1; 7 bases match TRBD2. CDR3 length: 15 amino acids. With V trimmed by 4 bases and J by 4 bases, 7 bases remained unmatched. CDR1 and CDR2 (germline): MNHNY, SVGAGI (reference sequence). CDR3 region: CASSFRDYQYNEQFF. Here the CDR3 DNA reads TGTGCCAGCAGTTTCCGGGACTACCAATACAATGAGCAGTTCTTC.

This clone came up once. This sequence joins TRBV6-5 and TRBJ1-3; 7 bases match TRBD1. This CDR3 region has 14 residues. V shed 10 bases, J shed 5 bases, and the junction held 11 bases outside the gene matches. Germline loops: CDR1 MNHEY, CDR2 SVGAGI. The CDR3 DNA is TGTGCCACCCGAGGACAACAGGGGAGAAACACCATATATTTT. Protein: CATRGQQGRNTIYF.

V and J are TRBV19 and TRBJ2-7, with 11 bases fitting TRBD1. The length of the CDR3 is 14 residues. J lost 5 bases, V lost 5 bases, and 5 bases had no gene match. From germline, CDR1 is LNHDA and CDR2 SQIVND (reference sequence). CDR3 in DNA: TGTGCCAGTAGTGTCGGACAGGGGGCCGACGAGCAGTACTTC. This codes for CASSVGQGADEQYF.

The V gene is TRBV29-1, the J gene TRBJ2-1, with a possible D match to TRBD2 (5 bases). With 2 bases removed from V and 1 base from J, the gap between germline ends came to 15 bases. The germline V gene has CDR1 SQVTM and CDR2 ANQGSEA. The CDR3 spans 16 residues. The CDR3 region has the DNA TGCAGCGTTGAACGTAGCAGGACTCTTTCCTACAATGAGCAGTTCTTC. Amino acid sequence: CSVERSRTLSYNEQFF.

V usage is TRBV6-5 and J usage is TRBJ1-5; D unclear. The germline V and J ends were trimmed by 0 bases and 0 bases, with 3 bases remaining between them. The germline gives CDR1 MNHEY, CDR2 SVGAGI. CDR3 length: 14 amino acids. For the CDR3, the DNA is TGTGCCAGCAGTTACTCCGGTAGCAATCAGCCCCAGCATTTT. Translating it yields CASSYSGSNQPQHF.

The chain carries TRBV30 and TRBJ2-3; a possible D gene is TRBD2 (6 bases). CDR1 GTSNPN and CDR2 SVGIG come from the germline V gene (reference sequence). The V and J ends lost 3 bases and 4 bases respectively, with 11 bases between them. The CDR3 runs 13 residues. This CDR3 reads CAWSGSGADTQYF. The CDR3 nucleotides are TGTGCCTGGAGCGGGTCGGGGGCAGATACGCAGTATTTT. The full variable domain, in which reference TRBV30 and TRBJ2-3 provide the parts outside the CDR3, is SQTIHQWPATLVQPVGSPLSLECTVEGTSNPNLYWYRQAAGRGLQLLFYSVGIGQISSEVPQNLSASRPQDRQFILSSKKLLLSDSGFYLCAWSGSGADTQYFGPGTRLTVL.

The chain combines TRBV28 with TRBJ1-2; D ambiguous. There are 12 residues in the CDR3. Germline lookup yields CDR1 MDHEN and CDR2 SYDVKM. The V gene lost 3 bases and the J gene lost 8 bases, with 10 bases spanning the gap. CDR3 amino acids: CASSFGVKGYTF. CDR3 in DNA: TGTGCCAGCAGTTTCGGGGTGAAAGGCTACACCTTC.

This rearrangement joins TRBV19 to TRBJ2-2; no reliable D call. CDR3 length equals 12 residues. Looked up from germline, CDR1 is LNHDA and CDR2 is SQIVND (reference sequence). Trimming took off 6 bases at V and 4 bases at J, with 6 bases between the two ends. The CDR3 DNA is TGTGCCAGTAGCTTGGTCACCGGGGAGCTGTTTTTT. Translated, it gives CASSLVTGELFF. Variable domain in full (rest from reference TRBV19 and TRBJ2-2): DGGITQSPKYLFRKEGQNVTLSCEQNLNHDAMYWYRQDPGQGLRLIYYSQIVNDFQKGDIAEGYSVSREKKESFPLTVTSAQKNPTAFYLCASSLVTGELFFGEGSRLTVL.

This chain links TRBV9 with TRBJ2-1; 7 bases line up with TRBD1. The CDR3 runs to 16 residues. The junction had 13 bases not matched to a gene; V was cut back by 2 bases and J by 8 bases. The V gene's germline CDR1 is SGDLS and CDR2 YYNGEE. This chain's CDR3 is CASSVRGQSFGDEQFF. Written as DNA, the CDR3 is TGTGCCAGCAGCGTCCGGGGACAGTCCTTTGGCGATGAGCAGTTCTTC.

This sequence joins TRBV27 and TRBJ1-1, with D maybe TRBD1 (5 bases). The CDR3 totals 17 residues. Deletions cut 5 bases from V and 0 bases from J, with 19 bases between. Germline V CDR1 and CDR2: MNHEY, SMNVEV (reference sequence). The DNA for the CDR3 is TGTGCCAGCAGTAAGCCGGGACCCCCTGGGATGAACACTGAAGCTTTCTTT. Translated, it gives CASSKPGPPGMNTEAFF.